The rows below give T cell receptor beta chains drawn from one sample of a study of blood T cell repertoires in COVID-19. This table comes from immunoSEQ multiplex PCR, and its TCRdb copy is limited to in-frame clones, with some not included. The sample consists of roughly 150,000 clones, roughly 85% of them appearing once. The sequenced sample consisted of peripheral blood. The receptors originated from a woman aged 45 to 65 with COVID-19, enrolled during active disease. Each CDR3 is given with its conserved first and last residue. The D gene is left open where the match is weak. The size field is filled for only some rows; it gives once, few, many or a size class.

V: TRBV6-1
J: TRBJ1-6
size: once
D: TRBD1
DNA: TGTGCCAGCAGTGGGACAGGGGGAATTAAAAGGAATTCACCCCTCCACTTT
CDR3: CASSGTGGIKRNSPLHF

V: TRBV5-4
J: TRBJ2-1
size: NA
D: TRBD2
DNA: TGTGCCAGCAGCTCTGGGGGGGGGACGGATGAGCAGTTCTTC
CDR3: CASSSGGGTDEQFF

V: TRBV11-3
J: TRBJ2-3
size: NA
D: NA
DNA: TGTGCCAGCAGTAGTGGAGGGGGGGACCAGGGTACGCAGTATTTT
CDR3: CASSSGGGDQGTQYF

V: TRBV2
J: TRBJ1-2
size: few
D: NA
DNA: TGTGCCAGCAGTGAAGCGTGGACATTCACCTTC
CDR3: CASSEAWTFTF

V: TRBV19
J: TRBJ1-1
size: NA
D: NA
DNA: TGTGCCAGTAGGGAACTGGACAGTCCTATGAACACTGAAGCTTTCTTT
CDR3: CASRELDSPMNTEAFF

V: TRBV5-1
J: TRBJ2-5
size: NA
D: TRBD2
DNA: TGCGCCAGCAGCTTGGGTTTTAGCGGGGGGCCGAATGTGGCCCAGTACTTC
CDR3: CASSLGFSGGPNVAQYF

V: TRBV3-1/TRBV3-2
J: TRBJ1-5
size: NA
D: TRBD1
DNA: TGTGCCAGCAGGAACAGGGGGGCTAATCAGCCCCAGCATTTT
CDR3: CASRNRGANQPQHF

V: TRBV12-5
J: TRBJ1-2
size: NA
D: TRBD1
DNA: TGTGCTAGTGGCCCGGGACAGGGGGCGATTAACTATGGCTACACCTTC
CDR3: CASGPGQGAINYGYTF

V: TRBV5-4
J: TRBJ2-3
size: once
D: TRBD2
DNA: TGTGCCAGCAGCTTGGAAATGGCGGGGGGGCATGCAGATACGCAGTATTTT
CDR3: CASSLEMAGGHADTQYF

V: TRBV10-3
J: TRBJ2-5
size: NA
D: NA
DNA: TGTGCCATCAGCCTGAATGGGGGCGGGGAGACCCAGTACTTC
CDR3: CAISLNGGGETQYF

V: TRBV19
J: TRBJ1-2
size: NA
D: TRBD1
DNA: TGTGCCAGTAGTACGGACAGGTGGAACTATGGCTACACCTTC
CDR3: CASSTDRWNYGYTF

V: TRBV2
J: TRBJ2-4
size: NA
D: TRBD2
DNA: TGTGCCAGCAGACTAGCGGGCGGTGGGGACATTCAGTACTTC
CDR3: CASRLAGGGDIQYF

V: TRBV6-6
J: TRBJ1-3
size: once
D: NA
DNA: TGTGCCAGCAGTCACTTCGGGGGTCAGGGAAACACCATATATTTT
CDR3: CASSHFGGQGNTIYF

V: TRBV6-4
J: TRBJ2-1
size: NA
D: TRBD1
DNA: TGTGCCAGCAGTAGGGGGGGACAGGGGACCTACAATGAGCAGTTCTTC
CDR3: CASSRGGQGTYNEQFF

V: TRBV5-1
J: TRBJ2-1
size: NA
D: NA
DNA: TGCGCCAGCAACGAATACAGTCCCCCCTACAATGAGCAGTTCTTC
CDR3: CASNEYSPPYNEQFF

V: TRBV10-3
J: TRBJ1-1
size: once
D: NA
DNA: TGTGCCACCGAGGGCACTGAAGCTTTCTTT
CDR3: CATEGTEAFF

V: TRBV14
J: TRBJ2-4
size: NA
D: NA
DNA: TGTGCCAGCAGCCAAGACGGACAGAGAAACATTCAGTACTTC
CDR3: CASSQDGQRNIQYF

V: TRBV9
J: TRBJ2-7
size: NA
D: TRBD2
DNA: TGTGCCAGCAGCGAGGGACTAGCGGGGGGGTTCTACGAGCAGTACTTC
CDR3: CASSEGLAGGFYEQYF

V: TRBV4-3
J: TRBJ2-3
size: NA
D: TRBD2
DNA: TGCGCCAGCAGCCAAGCTGCGACTAGCGGGGGGGCAGATACGCAGTATTTT
CDR3: CASSQAATSGGADTQYF

V: TRBV27
J: TRBJ2-3
size: few
D: NA
DNA: TGTGCCAGCAGTCTTGGGCTTCTATCGGATACGCAGTATTTT
CDR3: CASSLGLLSDTQYF

V: TRBV3-1/TRBV3-2
J: TRBJ1-3
size: few
D: TRBD1
DNA: TGTGCCAGCAGCTGGGGACAGGTTGGAAACACCATATATTTT
CDR3: CASSWGQVGNTIYF

V: TRBV5-1
J: TRBJ2-1
size: NA
D: TRBD2
DNA: TGCGCCAGCAGCGAAACAGCGGCTAGCGGGGGGGCGGAGCAGTTCTTC
CDR3: CASSETAASGGAEQFF

V: TRBV6-5
J: TRBJ1-5
size: NA
D: TRBD1
DNA: TGTGCCAGCAGTACCGGACAGGGTAATCAGCCCCAGCATTTT
CDR3: CASSTGQGNQPQHF

V: TRBV27
J: TRBJ1-1
size: NA
D: NA
DNA: TGTGCCAGCAGTTTAAGTAGGGGTCAGAACACTGAAGCTTTCTTT
CDR3: CASSLSRGQNTEAFF